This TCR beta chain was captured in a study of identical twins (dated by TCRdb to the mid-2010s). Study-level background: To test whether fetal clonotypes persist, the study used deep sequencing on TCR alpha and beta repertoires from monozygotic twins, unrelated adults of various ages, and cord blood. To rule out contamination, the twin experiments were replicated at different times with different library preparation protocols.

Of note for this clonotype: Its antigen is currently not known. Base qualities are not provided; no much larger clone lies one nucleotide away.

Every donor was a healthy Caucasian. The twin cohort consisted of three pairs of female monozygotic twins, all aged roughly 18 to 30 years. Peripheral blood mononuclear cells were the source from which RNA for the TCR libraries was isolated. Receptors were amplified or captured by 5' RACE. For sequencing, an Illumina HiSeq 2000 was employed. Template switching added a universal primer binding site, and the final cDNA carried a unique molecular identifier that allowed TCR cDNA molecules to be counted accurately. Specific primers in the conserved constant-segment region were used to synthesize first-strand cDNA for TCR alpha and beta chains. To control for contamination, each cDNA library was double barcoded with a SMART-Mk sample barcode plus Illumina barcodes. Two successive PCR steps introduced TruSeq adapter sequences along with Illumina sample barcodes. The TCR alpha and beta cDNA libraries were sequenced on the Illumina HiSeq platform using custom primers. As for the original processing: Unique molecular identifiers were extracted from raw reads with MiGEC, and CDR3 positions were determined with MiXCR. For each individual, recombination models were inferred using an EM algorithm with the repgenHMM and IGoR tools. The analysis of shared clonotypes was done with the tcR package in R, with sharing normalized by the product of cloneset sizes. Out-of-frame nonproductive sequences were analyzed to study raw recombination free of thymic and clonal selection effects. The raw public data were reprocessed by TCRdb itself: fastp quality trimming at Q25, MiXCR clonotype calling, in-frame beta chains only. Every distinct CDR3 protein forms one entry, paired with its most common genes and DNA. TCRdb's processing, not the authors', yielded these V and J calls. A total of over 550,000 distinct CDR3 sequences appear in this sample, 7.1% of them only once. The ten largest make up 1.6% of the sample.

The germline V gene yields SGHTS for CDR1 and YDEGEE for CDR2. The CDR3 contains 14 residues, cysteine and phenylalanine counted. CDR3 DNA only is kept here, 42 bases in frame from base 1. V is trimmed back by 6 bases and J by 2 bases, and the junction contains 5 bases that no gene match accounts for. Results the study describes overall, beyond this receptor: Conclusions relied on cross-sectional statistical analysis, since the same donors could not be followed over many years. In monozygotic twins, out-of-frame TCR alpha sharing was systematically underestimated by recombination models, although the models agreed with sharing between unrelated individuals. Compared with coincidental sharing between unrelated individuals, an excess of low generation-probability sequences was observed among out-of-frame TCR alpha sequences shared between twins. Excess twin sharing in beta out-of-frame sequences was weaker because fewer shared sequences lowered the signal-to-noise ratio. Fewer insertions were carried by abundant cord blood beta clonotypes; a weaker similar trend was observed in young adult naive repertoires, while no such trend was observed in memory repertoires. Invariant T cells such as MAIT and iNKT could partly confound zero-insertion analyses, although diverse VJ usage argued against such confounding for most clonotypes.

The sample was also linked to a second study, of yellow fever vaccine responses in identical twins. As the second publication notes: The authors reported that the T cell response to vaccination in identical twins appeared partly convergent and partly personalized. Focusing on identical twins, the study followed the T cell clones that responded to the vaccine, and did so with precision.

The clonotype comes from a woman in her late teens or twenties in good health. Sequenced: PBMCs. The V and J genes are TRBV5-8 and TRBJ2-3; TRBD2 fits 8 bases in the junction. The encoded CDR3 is CASNQREFTDTQYF. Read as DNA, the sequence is TGTGCCAGCAACCAGCGGGAGTTCACAGATACGCAGTATTTT.